What follows are 26 T cell receptor beta chains derived from one specimen sequenced in a study of T cell responses to AZD1222 COVID-19 vaccine. Using immunoSEQ multiplex PCR, the repertoire was profiled, and TCRdb retains in-frame clones only, with some absent. The data show some 140,000 clones, with around four fifths seen just once and roughly 3.9% held by the top ten. Sample: peripheral blood, taken on day 0 of AZD1222 vaccination. The receptors here all came from an adult in good health.

The chain has TRBV6-5 and TRBJ1-1; D gene ambiguous. Germline V gene lookup returns CDR1 MNHEY and CDR2 SVGAGI. V was clipped by 2 bases and J by 4 bases, with 14 bases between them. The CDR3 extends over 15 amino acids. The CDR3 bases are TGTGCCAGCAGTTACATCCGGGTAGGGTTCACTGAAGCTTTCTTT. It is translated as CASSYIRVGFTEAFF.

V gene TRBV29-1 combines with J gene TRBJ2-7; D is uncertain. Per germline, CDR1 SQVTM and CDR2 ANQGSEA. This CDR3 comprises 13 residues. V was cut by 6 bases and J by 1 base, with 13 bases left in between. CDR3 nucleotides: TGCAGCGTCCGGACCGCGCTTTCCTACGAGCAGTACTTC. Protein product: CSVRTALSYEQYF.

Points on this clone: One end of the junction varies from germline; a read error may be responsible. The gene calls are TRBV5-6 and TRBJ1-4; 7 nucleotides agree with TRBD1. Germline lookup yields CDR1 SGHDT and CDR2 YYEEEE. This CDR3 comprises 18 residues. DNA for the CDR3: TGTGCCAGCAGTTTGGACAGGAGTCATAATAAAGGAAATGAAAAACTGTTTTTT. Translated, it gives CASSLDRSHNKGNEKLFF.

This chain joins TRBV18 and TRBJ2-7, with D uncertain. The CDR3 extends over 13 amino acids. From germline, CDR1 is KGHSH and CDR2 LQKENI. V was pared by 2 bases and J by 1 base, with 6 bases between. In DNA form, the CDR3 reads TGTGCCAGCTCACCAACCGGATCCTACGAGCAGTACTTC. It translates to CASSPTGSYEQYF.

The V call is TRBV11-2, the J call TRBJ1-4; TRBD1 is a possible D gene (5 bases). The germline gives CDR1 SGHAT, CDR2 FQNNGV. This CDR3 spans 13 amino acids. V was shortened by 1 base and J by 8 bases, with 8 bases between the two germline ends. The CDR3 loop reads CASSLGRGEKLFF. The CDR3 coding sequence is TGTGCCAGCAGCTTAGGTAGGGGAGAAAAACTGTTTTTT.

This clone appeared a few times. DNA of the CDR3: TGCAGCGTTGCCGGACAGGGGAACACTGAAGCTTTCTTT. Amino acids: CSVAGQGNTEAFF. V is TRBV29-1 and J is TRBJ1-1, with TRBD1 identical over 8 bases. The J segment lost 1 base and the V segment lost 4 bases, leaving 2 bases of the junction unmatched. The CDR3 length is 13 residues. The germline CDR1 and CDR2 sequences are SQVTM and ANQGSEA.

The chain is built from TRBV18 and TRBJ1-5, with TRBD1 identical over 7 bases. The CDR3 consists of 14 residues. CDR1 KGHSH and CDR2 LQKENI come from the germline V gene. J gave up 5 bases and V 3 bases, and 4 bases lay outside the gene matches. The CDR3 here is CASSPSGTDQPQHF. The CDR3 DNA reads as TGTGCCAGCTCACCTTCCGGGACAGATCAGCCCCAGCATTTT.

The V and J genes are TRBV5-1 and TRBJ1-2, with a possible D match to TRBD1 (5 bases). Deletions cut 2 bases from V and 0 bases from J, with 11 bases between. The CDR3 totals 15 residues. Germline assignment: CDR1 SGHRS and CDR2 YFSETQ. This CDR3 is CASSFGGETNYGYTF. CDR3 nucleotides: TGCGCCAGCAGCTTCGGAGGGGAGACTAACTATGGCTACACCTTC.

The chain uses TRBV19 and TRBJ2-1; TRBD1 aligns across 7 bases. Germline loops: CDR1 LNHDA, CDR2 SQIVND (reference sequence). V trimming: 9 bases; J trimming: 1 base; junction bases outside the gene matches: 9. The CDR3 extends over 15 amino acids. CDR3 region: CASKDRRSSYNEQFF. CDR3 coding DNA: TGTGCCAGCAAGGACAGGAGGAGTTCCTACAATGAGCAGTTCTTC.

This sequence joins TRBV29-1 and TRBJ2-2, with D tentatively TRBD1 or TRBD2 (5 bases each). V lost 7 bases, J lost 4 bases, and 13 bases lay in between. Germline CDR1 reads SQVTM; CDR2 reads ANQGSEA. This CDR3 contains 13 residues. CDR3 DNA: TGCAGCGCCTTTGGGGGTACCACCGGGGAGCTGTTTTTT. Its translation: CSAFGGTTGELFF.

This clone has a handful of counts. V and J are TRBV6-5 and TRBJ1-5; TRBD1 might be the D (6 bases). V lost 8 bases and J lost 6, with 14 bases in between. There are 13 residues in the CDR3. The germline V gene encodes CDR1 MNHEY and CDR2 SVGAGI. The CDR3 is CASSWGQGQPQHF. The CDR3 DNA reads as TGTGCCAGCTCGTGGGGGCAGGGTCAGCCCCAGCATTTT.

V usage is TRBV9 and J usage is TRBJ2-1; the D gene is possibly TRBD2 (8 bases). Trimming stripped 0 bases from V and 4 bases from J, with 23 bases between. CDR3 length: 19 amino acids. In germline, CDR1 is SGDLS, CDR2 YYNGEE. The CDR3 loop is CASSVVGTGGTDAYNEQFF. CDR3 DNA sequence: TGTGCCAGCAGCGTAGTAGGAACGGGGGGGACAGATGCATACAATGAGCAGTTCTTC.

The J gene is TRBJ2-7, the V gene TRBV11-3, with 8 bases aligning to TRBD1. V lost 1 base to trimming and J lost 3 bases; unmatched junction nucleotides: 5. CDR1 is SGHNT, CDR2 YENEEA, per germline. The CDR3 runs 15 residues. The CDR3 coding sequence is TGTGCCAGCAGCTTAGCCCCTGGACAGGGCTACGAGCAGTACTTC. It translates to CASSLAPGQGYEQYF.

This clone was seen only once. The rearrangement uses TRBV6-5 and TRBJ1-1, with no clear D. Per the germline V gene, CDR1 is MNHEY and CDR2 is SVGAGI. This CDR3 contains 10 residues. The V and J ends lost 6 bases and 7 bases respectively, with 6 bases between them. The CDR3 protein is CASRGVEAFF. The DNA of the CDR3 is TGTGCCAGCAGAGGAGTTGAAGCTTTCTTT.

This chain joins TRBV5-6 and TRBJ2-1; possibly TRBD1 for D (6 bases). The length of the CDR3 is 17 residues. V was clipped by 5 bases and J by 1 base, with 19 bases between them. Per germline, CDR1 SGHDT and CDR2 YYEEEE. The CDR3 DNA follows: TGTGCCAGCAGAGAGAGTGGGGGCGTTAGGTCCTACAATGAGCAGTTCTTC. This encodes CASRESGGVRSYNEQFF.

The chain couples TRBV19 to TRBJ1-5; D is unclear. Trimming removed 4 bases at V and 0 bases at J, with 4 bases between. The CDR3 runs 13 residues. Germline-derived CDR1 and CDR2 are LNHDA and SQIVND (reference sequence). The CDR3 bases are TGTGCCAGTAGTAGTGGTAGCAATCAGCCCCAGCATTTT. Translated, it gives CASSSGSNQPQHF.

V usage is TRBV5-1 and J usage is TRBJ2-7; D is possibly TRBD2 (6 bases). Between the trimmed V and J ends, which lost 4 bases and 1 base, there was a span of 18 bases. Germline CDR1 is SGHRS and CDR2 is YFSETQ. This CDR3 region has 16 residues. CDR3 region: CASSPGGATSSYEQYF. In nucleotides, the CDR3 is TGCGCCAGCAGCCCCGGCGGGGCAACATCATCCTACGAGCAGTACTTC.

The V gene is TRBV5-5, the J gene TRBJ1-2, with D possibly matching TRBD1 (6 bases). CDR1 is SGHKS, CDR2 YYEKEE, per germline (reference sequence). V shed 1 base and J shed 3 bases, with 13 bases lying between them. The CDR3 has 15 amino acids. The CDR3, as DNA: TGTGCCAGCAGCTTGAGACCTGGACAGCACTATGGCTACACCTTC. It is translated as CASSLRPGQHYGYTF.

The chain combines TRBV29-1 with TRBJ1-1; D gene uncertain. Trimming pared 4 bases from V and 0 bases from J, leaving 6 bases between. This CDR3 has 12 residues. The germline gives CDR1 SQVTM, CDR2 ANQGSEA. CDR3 sequence (DNA): TGCAGCGTTGTCCCCATGAACACTGAAGCTTTCTTT. This encodes CSVVPMNTEAFF.

In this sample, this clone turned up many times. The chain recombines TRBV5-1 with TRBJ1-1, with D uncertain. CDR1 is SGHRS and CDR2 is YFSETQ in the germline V gene. V was cut by 0 bases and J by 0 bases, with 9 bases left in between. The CDR3 has 15 amino acids. CDR3 loop: CASSLAGAMNTEAFF. For the CDR3, the DNA is TGCGCCAGCAGCTTGGCCGGAGCTATGAACACTGAAGCTTTCTTT.

J is TRBJ1-2 and V is TRBV28; D ambiguous. Germline CDR1 reads MDHEN; CDR2 reads SYDVKM. Trimming took off 4 bases at V and 7 bases at J, with 16 bases between the two ends. The CDR3 loop spans 14 amino acids. The CDR3 DNA reads TGTGCCAGCAGTTACATCGTTCGGGAAGGTGGCTACACCTTC. Translation: CASSYIVREGGYTF.

The chain recombines TRBV27 with TRBJ1-2; D is uncertain. In germline, CDR1 is MNHEY, CDR2 SMNVEV (reference sequence). There are 13 residues in the CDR3. V dropped 5 bases and J dropped 7 bases, with 14 bases sitting between them. The DNA for the CDR3 is TGTGCCAGCAGTAACCGGGCCTCCGGTGGCTACACCTTC. This codes for CASSNRASGGYTF.

This sequence joins TRBV5-4 and TRBJ1-2; tentatively, D is TRBD1 (6 bases). The CDR3 is 15 amino acids. Germline assignment: CDR1 SGHNT and CDR2 YYREEE (reference sequence). V shed 2 bases and J shed 0 bases, with 11 bases lying between them. The CDR3 DNA reads as TGTGCCAGCAGCTTACAGGGTATCTCTAACTATGGCTACACCTTC. This sequence encodes CASSLQGISNYGYTF.

The CDR3 here is CAWVGRGTEAFF. The DNA for the CDR3 is TGTGCCTGGGTTGGGCGGGGGACTGAAGCTTTCTTT. The genes are TRBV30 and TRBJ1-1; perhaps TRBD1 as D (5 bases). The CDR3 is made up of 12 amino acids. V was trimmed by 5 bases and J by 5 bases, leaving 12 bases between them. In germline, CDR1 is GTSNPN, CDR2 SVGIG (reference sequence).

This chain uses TRBV5-4 with TRBJ1-4; D is unclear. Germline V gives CDR1 SGHNT, CDR2 YYREEE (reference sequence). The CDR3 length is 15 residues. The ends were cut back, 0 bases at V and 6 bases at J, with 12 bases in the middle. The DNA for the CDR3 is TGTGCCAGCAGCTTGGTCGGTCGAGGTGATGAAAAACTGTTTTTT. Translated: CASSLVGRGDEKLFF.

The V gene is TRBV29-1, the J gene TRBJ1-2; 7 bases agree with TRBD1. The germline gives CDR1 SQVTM, CDR2 ANQGSEA. V shed 2 bases, J shed 0 bases, and the junction held 0 bases outside the gene matches. The CDR3 consists of 13 residues. CDR3 in amino acids: CSVETGANYGYTF. The CDR3 nucleotides read TGCAGCGTTGAAACAGGGGCTAACTATGGCTACACCTTC.